This T cell receptor (beta chain) stems from a study of T cell responses to AZD1222 COVID-19 vaccine. Findings and caveats of the study: Two AZD1222 doses significantly raised spike-specific TCR breadth and depth over controls. Donor demographics were predominantly white British with a female majority; clonal diversity may be underestimated. Seropositivity was recorded at baseline in only 5 or 6 AZD1222 recipients.

Germline V gives CDR1 MGHRA, CDR2 YSYEKL. V dropped 0 bases and J dropped 3 bases, with 15 bases sitting between them. The CDR3 is 17 residues long. Comment on this clone: What it binds is not known.

Second-dose groups at about 4 or about 12 weeks were pooled. Profiled with immunoSEQ multiplex PCR; TCRdb holds only in-frame clones, not every one. The sample includes about 120,000 clones, approximately 90% of them seen just once. The specimen comprised peripheral blood, sampled 28 days after the second AZD1222 dose. The V call is TRBV4-1, the J call TRBJ2-1, with D possibly TRBD2 on 5 matching bases. This receptor was obtained from an adult who received the AZD1222 COVID-19 vaccine. The CDR3 loop reads CASSQDSPSGGYNEQFF. As DNA, the CDR3 is TGCGCCAGCAGCCAAGATTCCCCCAGCGGAGGCTACAATGAGCAGTTCTTC.